This T cell receptor beta chain was documented in a study of neurological immune-mediated disorders. This clonotype has a count of ten or more. What it recognizes is unknown. Germline V lookup: CDR1 SGHRS, CDR2 YFSETQ. Between the trimmed V and J ends, which lost 2 bases and 0 bases, there was a span of 9 bases. This CDR3 has 14 residues. The study, taken as a whole, reports: In HTLV-1-associated myelopathy, TCR clonal expansion was greatest, whereas multiple sclerosis had the least, falling below healthy controls.

TCRdb itself ran the 5' RACE reads through MiXCR, one entry per CDR3 protein. The sample yields around 53,000 distinct CDR3 sequences, around 4.4% seen once. Material for sequencing was PBMCs. This TCR came from a man between 50 and 59 years old with multiple sclerosis. The chain combines TRBV5-1 with TRBJ2-7; maybe TRBD2 (5 bases). As DNA, the CDR3 is TGCGCCAGCAGCTTAGAGGGCGACTCCTACGAGCAGTACTTC. Encoded protein: CASSLEGDSYEQYF.